This TCR beta chain was retrieved from a study of beta chain features in type 1 diabetes. Every isolated RNA sample was fully reverse transcribed, so sequencing captured expressed TCRB transcripts. Assay: immunoSEQ multiplex PCR; the TCRdb copy retains only in-frame clones and omits some. Seen here are around 250,000 clones, about 25% observed once, and the top ten hold approximately 4%. After removal of 7 bases from V and 3 bases from J, the junction contained 3 bases not matched to a gene. The germline V gene encodes CDR1 MNHEY and CDR2 SVGAGI. The CDR3 is 14 amino acids. This sequence was found in a man aged 25 to 40 in good health. The chain has TRBV6-5 and TRBJ2-6, with TRBD1 matching over 7 bases. The sequencing input was central memory CD4+ T cells from blood. The CDR3 spells CASTQGVGANVLTF. The CDR3 DNA follows: TGTGCCAGCACCCAGGGGGTTGGGGCCAACGTCCTGACTTTC.